This T cell receptor beta chain originates from a study of Ad26.COV2.S vaccination and SARS-CoV-2 variants. General study findings and limits: Compared with placebo recipients, vaccine recipients had higher spike-specific TCR breadth.

Repertoires were generated with immunoSEQ multiplex PCR, while TCRdb's copy carries only in-frame clones and drops some. The sample lists around 450,000 clones, 80% to 90% occurring once. About this clone itself: Its cognate antigen is unknown.

CDR1 is SGHNT and CDR2 is YYREEE in the germline V gene (reference sequence). The CDR3 spans 12 residues. V lost 1 base and J 1 base, leaving 2 bases between the germline ends. Treatment: roughly 20 received Ad26.COV2.S at low or high dose, single or two shots; about five received placebo; per-sample allocation not given. Following the first vaccine or placebo injection, samples were taken on day 63. An Ad26 vector expressing Wuhan-strain SARS-CoV-2 spike constituted the vaccine. This specimen consisted of peripheral blood, obtained in a trial of Ad26.COV2.S vaccine versus placebo. The chain combines TRBV5-4 with TRBJ2-5; D unclear. The receptor was derived from a person aged 18-65 years who received the Ad26.COV2.S COVID-19 vaccine or a placebo. In DNA, the CDR3 is TGTGCCAGCAGCTTGTCCCAAGAGACCCAGTACTTC. Translating gives CASSLSQETQYF.